Listed below are T cell receptor beta chains from one sample, sequenced in a study of post-analysis software for immune sequencing data. MiXCR was run by TCRdb on the PCR reads, yielding one entry per CDR3 protein. The repertoire holds hundreds of thousands of distinct CDR3 sequences, with 55% to 60% as singletons. Material: blood. The receptors were sampled from a girl aged 2 to 10 with multiple sclerosis. CDR3s include the opening cysteine and the closing phenylalanine or tryptophan. The order of the fields is V gene, clone size, D gene, J gene, CDR3 protein, CDR3 DNA. D genes are given only for firm matches. The size entry is marked missing in some rows and otherwise reads once, few, many or a size class.

v_gene: TRBV7-9; abundance: few; d_gene: NA; j_gene: TRBJ2-7; CDR3aa: CASSLQLYEQYF; CDR3nt: TGTGCCAGCAGCTTACAGCTCTACGAGCAGTACTTC
v_gene: TRBV5-5; abundance: NA; d_gene: TRBD2; j_gene: TRBJ2-1; CDR3aa: CASKIAGGTYNEQFF; CDR3nt: TGTGCCAGCAAGATAGCGGGGGGAACCTACAATGAGCAGTTCTTC
v_gene: TRBV6-5; abundance: NA; d_gene: NA; j_gene: TRBJ2-1; CDR3aa: CASSYSTKREQFF; CDR3nt: TGTGCCAGCAGTTACTCGACGAAAAGGGAGCAGTTCTTC
v_gene: TRBV10-3; abundance: few; d_gene: TRBD2; j_gene: TRBJ2-7; CDR3aa: CAISESPGLAGAAEQYF; CDR3nt: TGTGCCATCAGTGAGTCCCCGGGACTAGCGGGAGCGGCCGAGCAGTACTTC
v_gene: TRBV7-9; abundance: NA; d_gene: NA; j_gene: TRBJ1-2; CDR3aa: CASSSGMGANYGYTF; CDR3nt: TGTGCCAGCAGCTCGGGGATGGGGGCGAACTATGGCTACACCTTC
v_gene: TRBV10-3; abundance: NA; d_gene: NA; j_gene: TRBJ1-2; CDR3aa: CAISRGLTYGYTF; CDR3nt: TGTGCCATCAGTAGAGGACTCACCTATGGCTACACCTTC
v_gene: TRBV12-3/TRBV12-4; abundance: once; d_gene: NA; j_gene: TRBJ2-3; CDR3aa: CASRFGGGTDTQYF; CDR3nt: TGTGCCAGCAGGTTTGGCGGGGGCACAGATACGCAGTATTTT
v_gene: TRBV5-6; abundance: few; d_gene: NA; j_gene: TRBJ1-2; CDR3aa: CASSLTGTRKGYTF; CDR3nt: TGTGCCAGCAGCCTGACCGGGACGCGGAAGGGCTACACCTTC
v_gene: TRBV5-1; abundance: NA; d_gene: NA; j_gene: TRBJ2-3; CDR3aa: CASSLRGVGTDTQYF; CDR3nt: TGTGCCAGCAGTTTAAGAGGGGTGGGCACAGATACGCAGTATTTT
v_gene: TRBV20-1; abundance: NA; d_gene: TRBD1; j_gene: TRBJ1-1; CDR3aa: CSARGARGRVTEAFF; CDR3nt: TGCAGTGCTAGAGGGGCCAGGGGGCGAGTGACTGAAGCTTTCTTT
v_gene: TRBV7-2; abundance: NA; d_gene: NA; j_gene: TRBJ1-4; CDR3aa: CASSTTEKLFF; CDR3nt: TGTGCCAGCAGCACGACCGAAAAACTGTTTTTT
v_gene: TRBV2; abundance: NA; d_gene: NA; j_gene: TRBJ1-1; CDR3aa: CASTVGGADTEAFF; CDR3nt: TGTGCCAGCACCGTAGGGGGGGCAGACACTGAAGCTTTCTTT
v_gene: TRBV12-3/TRBV12-4; abundance: few; d_gene: NA; j_gene: TRBJ2-1; CDR3aa: CASTREILNEQFF; CDR3nt: TGTGCCAGCACACGGGAGATTTTGAATGAGCAGTTCTTC
v_gene: TRBV7-2; abundance: NA; d_gene: NA; j_gene: TRBJ2-1; CDR3aa: CASSRAPGSYNEQFF; CDR3nt: TGTGCCAGCAGCCGCGCCCCCGGGTCCTACAATGAGCAGTTCTTC
v_gene: TRBV13; abundance: NA; d_gene: NA; j_gene: TRBJ1-1; CDR3aa: CASSPMVGGTEAFF; CDR3nt: TGTGCCAGCAGCCCCATGGTAGGAGGCACTGAAGCTTTCTTT
v_gene: TRBV20-1; abundance: NA; d_gene: NA; j_gene: TRBJ2-7; CDR3aa: CSAWGRSSYEQYF; CDR3nt: TGCAGTGCTTGGGGGAGGAGCTCCTACGAGCAGTACTTC
v_gene: TRBV29-1; abundance: few; d_gene: NA; j_gene: TRBJ2-1; CDR3aa: CSVSPGRNEQFF; CDR3nt: TGCAGCGTTTCGCCAGGGAGGAATGAGCAGTTCTTC
v_gene: TRBV29-1; abundance: NA; d_gene: NA; j_gene: TRBJ2-1; CDR3aa: CSVNGAYNEQFF; CDR3nt: TGCAGCGTTAATGGGGCTTACAATGAGCAGTTCTTC
v_gene: TRBV4-1; abundance: NA; d_gene: NA; j_gene: TRBJ2-3; CDR3aa: CASSRSAGNSGDTQYF; CDR3nt: TGCGCCAGCAGCCGATCTGCGGGAAACTCCGGAGATACGCAGTATTTT
v_gene: TRBV9; abundance: NA; d_gene: TRBD1; j_gene: TRBJ1-1; CDR3aa: CASSSTGGFTEAFF; CDR3nt: TGTGCCAGCAGCTCGACAGGGGGATTCACTGAAGCTTTCTTT
v_gene: TRBV15; abundance: few; d_gene: TRBD1; j_gene: TRBJ2-1; CDR3aa: CATSRDGTGLNEQFF; CDR3nt: TGTGCCACCAGCAGAGATGGGACAGGTCTCAATGAGCAGTTCTTC
v_gene: TRBV6-6; abundance: NA; d_gene: NA; j_gene: TRBJ1-2; CDR3aa: CASTIRGGALYGYTF; CDR3nt: TGTGCCAGCACCATCAGGGGAGGGGCTCTGTATGGCTACACCTTC
v_gene: TRBV7-8; abundance: few; d_gene: NA; j_gene: TRBJ2-2; CDR3aa: CASIPSGANGELFF; CDR3nt: TGTGCCAGCATCCCGTCGGGGGCGAACGGGGAGCTGTTTTTT
v_gene: TRBV11-2; abundance: NA; d_gene: TRBD2; j_gene: TRBJ2-3; CDR3aa: CASSFPTSILAGVIDTQYF; CDR3nt: TGTGCCAGCAGCTTCCCCACATCGATACTAGCGGGAGTGATAGATACGCAGTATTTT
v_gene: TRBV9; abundance: NA; d_gene: NA; j_gene: TRBJ2-3; CDR3aa: CASSALSARTDTQYF; CDR3nt: TGTGCCAGCAGCGCTCTAAGTGCCCGCACAGATACGCAGTATTTT
v_gene: TRBV9; abundance: NA; d_gene: NA; j_gene: TRBJ2-1; CDR3aa: CASSARDSNYNEQFF; CDR3nt: TGTGCCAGCAGCGCCCGGGACTCCAACTACAATGAGCAGTTCTTC
v_gene: TRBV5-6; abundance: NA; d_gene: TRBD1; j_gene: TRBJ1-2; CDR3aa: CASSEGQANYGYTF; CDR3nt: TGTGCCAGCAGCGAGGGACAGGCGAACTATGGCTACACCTTC
v_gene: TRBV20-1; abundance: NA; d_gene: TRBD2; j_gene: TRBJ2-5; CDR3aa: CSAERTSRGRETQYF; CDR3nt: TGCAGTGCTGAGCGGACTAGCCGGGGGAGGGAGACCCAGTACTTC
v_gene: TRBV3-1; abundance: NA; d_gene: NA; j_gene: TRBJ1-1; CDR3aa: CASSTTENTEAFF; CDR3nt: TGTGCCAGCAGTACTACAGAGAACACTGAAGCTTTCTTT
v_gene: TRBV6-5; abundance: NA; d_gene: NA; j_gene: TRBJ1-2; CDR3aa: CASRGGSGPGYTF; CDR3nt: TGTGCCAGCAGAGGCGGGTCAGGGCCGGGCTACACCTTC
v_gene: TRBV20-1; abundance: few; d_gene: NA; j_gene: TRBJ2-3; CDR3aa: CSATAVSSTDTQYF; CDR3nt: TGCAGTGCTACGGCGGTGTCTAGCACAGATACGCAGTATTTT
v_gene: TRBV7-9; abundance: NA; d_gene: TRBD1; j_gene: TRBJ2-2; CDR3aa: CASSSGTGVTGELFF; CDR3nt: TGTGCCAGCAGTTCCGGGACAGGGGTAACCGGGGAGCTGTTTTTT
v_gene: TRBV27; abundance: NA; d_gene: NA; j_gene: TRBJ1-4; CDR3aa: CASSHGVSTNEKLFF; CDR3nt: TGTGCCAGCAGTCACGGGGTCTCAACTAATGAAAAACTGTTTTTT
v_gene: TRBV20-1; abundance: NA; d_gene: TRBD1; j_gene: TRBJ2-7; CDR3aa: CSARDPGTGEYEQYF; CDR3nt: TGCAGTGCTAGAGATCCCGGGACAGGGGAATACGAGCAGTACTTC
v_gene: TRBV4-2; abundance: NA; d_gene: NA; j_gene: TRBJ2-4; CDR3aa: CASSQDMGRWESKNIQYF; CDR3nt: TGTGCCAGCAGCCAAGATATGGGGAGGTGGGAGAGCAAAAACATTCAGTACTTC
v_gene: TRBV6-5; abundance: once; d_gene: NA; j_gene: TRBJ2-4; CDR3aa: CASRRPSENIQYF; CDR3nt: TGTGCCAGCAGGAGACCTAGCGAAAACATTCAGTACTTC
v_gene: TRBV10-2; abundance: NA; d_gene: NA; j_gene: TRBJ1-2; CDR3aa: CASSQGIYYGYTF; CDR3nt: TGCGCCAGCAGTCAGGGTATTTACTATGGCTACACCTTC